This T cell receptor beta chain is drawn from a study of blood T cell repertoires in COVID-19. Overall study context: Both acute and convalescent COVID-19 samples were obtained from the United States, Italy and Spain.

The CDR3 has 14 amino acids. The ends were cut back, 0 bases at V and 5 bases at J, with 8 bases in the middle. CDR1 and CDR2 from the germline V gene are MGHRA and YSYEKL. Clones were read by immunoSEQ multiplex PCR, and TCRdb kept only the in-frame ones, dropping some. The table includes 140,000 or so clones, roughly 89% detected once. The receptor was derived from a man aged 25-45 years with COVID-19, enrolled during active disease. The V gene is TRBV4-1, the J gene TRBJ2-4; no clear D. Sequencing was performed on peripheral blood. The CDR3 DNA follows: TGCGCCAGCAGCCAAGAAGGCGGTCAAAACATTCAGTACTTC. It encodes CASSQEGGQNIQYF.